The entry below gives a single T cell receptor beta chain sequence along with its context. Antigen: not known. One entry per CDR3 protein, called by TCRdb with MiXCR from the RACE reads. In the table there are over 100,000 distinct CDR3 sequences, approximately 11% of which are singletons. Noted time point: patch test 3, about 24 weeks after DPC sensitization. Sample treatment: therapeutic diphenylcyclopropenone sensitization with weekly scalp DPC. Staff drew blood before applying each patch test. The entry originates in a study of human T cells and chemical hapten exposure. Study-wide results and caveats: Against controls, expanded TCRs gave rise to significantly more large CDR3 similarity clusters.

The length of the CDR3 is 18 residues. Germline V gene data show CDR1 as LNHDA and CDR2 as SQIVND (reference sequence). The V and J ends lost 5 bases and 2 bases, in that order; junction bases with no gene match: 9. The genes are TRBV19 and TRBJ1-6; 10 nucleotides line up with TRBD1. The source material was whole blood, sampled in connection with sensitization to the hapten diphenylcyclopropenone (DPC). The sequence derives from a woman between 50 and 59 years old with alopecia areata. Some clones in this sample may be carry-over from other donors' samples. This CDR3 reads CASSPRQGAATYNSPLHF. Here the CDR3 DNA reads TGTGCCAGTAGTCCGCGACAGGGGGCTGCAACCTATAATTCACCCCTCCACTTT.